This T cell receptor (beta chain) comes out of a study of blood T cell repertoires in COVID-19. Study context: Both acute and convalescent COVID-19 samples were obtained from the United States, Italy and Spain. Sample material is recorded as cDNA or gDNA derived from T cells, B-cell-depleted T cells, or PBMCs.

In the original processing: Estimation of nucleated cell counts relied on the amplification of reference gene primers. Sequenced by immunoSEQ multiplex PCR; TCRdb stores in-frame clones only, minus some. The V and J calls and the clone size are those of that table, but D and trimming were determined from the DNA. The sample yields 250,000 to 350,000 clones, roughly 90% seen once. The CDR3 extends over 14 amino acids. Looked up from germline, CDR1 is LNHDA and CDR2 is SQIVND (reference sequence). Trimming cost V 7 bases and J 1 base, with 13 bases left between them. Sequences were obtained from peripheral blood. The sequence was obtained from a woman aged 25 to 39 with COVID-19, enrolled during active disease. The V call is TRBV19, the J call TRBJ1-1; D is unresolved. In nucleotides, the CDR3 is TGTGCCAGTACCGCCGAGAGAGAGAACACTGAAGCTTTCTTT. It encodes CASTAERENTEAFF.